This T cell receptor (beta chain) was observed in a study of blood T cell repertoires in COVID-19. Study at large: Samples taken during acute and convalescent COVID-19 were collected in the United States, Italy and Spain.

This clone has more than one count but fewer than ten. Per the study methods: Amplified reference gene primers provided the basis for estimating nucleated cell counts. TCRdb keeps only in-frame clones here, not all; method: immunoSEQ multiplex PCR. That table is the source of V, J and clone size, and D and trimming were worked out from the DNA. The sample shows under 95,000 clones, under 85% of them seen only once. The source of this sequence is a man between 65 and 80 years old with acute or convalescent COVID-19. Material: peripheral blood.

DNA for the CDR3: TGTGCCACCAGCAGAGATACCTTGGACAGGGAGGGTGGCTACACCTTC. It codes for CATSRDTLDREGGYTF. The V gene is TRBV15, the J gene TRBJ1-2; the match to TRBD1 covers 8 bases. The CDR3 has 16 residues. V trimming: 0 bases; J trimming: 7 bases; junction bases outside the gene matches: 10. Germline values: CDR1 LNHNV, CDR2 YYDKDF (reference sequence).